This T cell receptor beta chain was identified in a study of cytomegalovirus exposure and HLA in healthy donors. Background on the study: Findings of an earlier analysis included some 120 million unique TCR beta sequences from 190 million or so T cells.

In the PCR, 60 Vbeta and 13 Jbeta primers were used. Measured with immunoSEQ multiplex PCR; TCRdb has only the in-frame clones, and not every one. The sample carries about 82,000 clones, about 9.4% recorded once. Per germline, CDR1 SGHRS and CDR2 YFSETQ. V trimming: 4 bases; J trimming: 1 base; junction bases outside the gene matches: 8. CDR3 length: 16 residues. This clone was recorded a few times. Sequenced: PBMCs. The receptor comes from a man aged 55-75 years in good health and CMV-seropositive. V usage is TRBV5-1 and J usage is TRBJ2-1; the match to TRBD1 covers 7 bases. This CDR3 is CASSPDRAASYNEQFF. Written as DNA, the CDR3 is TGCGCCAGCAGCCCCGACAGGGCCGCATCCTACAATGAGCAGTTCTTC. Full variable domain (outside the CDR3, taken from reference TRBV5-1 and TRBJ2-1): KAGVTQTPRYLIKTRGQQVTLSCSPISGHRSVSWYQQTPGQGLQFLFEYFSETQRNKGNFPGRFSGRQFSNSRSEMNVSTLELGDSALYLCASSPDRAASYNEQFFGPGTRLTVL.